Sequencing of this TCR beta chain was carried out in a study of OX40 agonist ivuxolimab in advanced cancers. Study results and caveats: On average, CD8+ T cells showed a greater number of expanded clones than CD4+. The study observed clonal expansion of CD4+ and CD8+ blood T cells by week 6 at 0.1 to 3.0 mg/kg.

Assay used: immunoSEQ multiplex PCR; TCRdb lists only in-frame clones, some missing. Among 77,000 or so clones listed, about four fifths were seen once. Notes on this clone: Its antigen is undetermined.

Trimming left V 2 bases short and J 4 bases short, with 10 bases between. The germline gives CDR1 SGHKS, CDR2 YYEKEE (reference sequence). This CDR3 contains 14 residues. The chain joins TRBV5-5 to TRBJ1-3, with D unclear. The clonotype originates from an adult with an advanced solid tumor such as melanoma, head and neck, liver or kidney cancer. This material consisted of CD4+ or CD8+ T cells sorted from blood, taken in a trial of the OX40 agonist ivuxolimab. The CDR3 protein is CASSLPTGGNTIYF. In DNA form, the CDR3 reads TGTGCCAGCAGCTTACCGACGGGAGGAAACACCATATATTTT.